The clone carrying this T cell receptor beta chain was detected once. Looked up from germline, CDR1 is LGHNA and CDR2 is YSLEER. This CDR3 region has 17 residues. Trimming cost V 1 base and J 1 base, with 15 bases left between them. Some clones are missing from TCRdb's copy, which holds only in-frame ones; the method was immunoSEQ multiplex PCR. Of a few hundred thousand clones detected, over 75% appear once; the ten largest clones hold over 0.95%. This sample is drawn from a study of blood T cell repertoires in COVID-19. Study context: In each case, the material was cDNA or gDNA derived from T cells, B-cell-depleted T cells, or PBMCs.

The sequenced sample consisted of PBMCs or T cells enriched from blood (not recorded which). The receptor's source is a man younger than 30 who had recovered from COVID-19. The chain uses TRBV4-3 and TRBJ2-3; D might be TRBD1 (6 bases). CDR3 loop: CASSQAAQGRGTDTQYF. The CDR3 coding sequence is TGCGCCAGCAGCCAAGCCGCCCAGGGGCGCGGCACAGATACGCAGTATTTT.